Given below is one T cell receptor beta chain in context. Clones were read by immunoSEQ multiplex PCR, and TCRdb kept only the in-frame ones, dropping some. The sample includes fewer than 6,500 clones, around 72% of them seen just once. Tumor samples were obtained before definitive surgery or chemotherapy. Germline V gene lookup returns CDR1 SEHNR and CDR2 FQNEAQ (reference sequence). Trimming took 1 base from V and 0 from J; bases not matched to a gene: 3. CDR3 size: 16 residues. The data originate from a study of high-grade serous ovarian cancer treatment subgroups. The sample was tumor tissue. The J gene is TRBJ1-1, the V gene TRBV7-9, with 9 bases aligning to TRBD1. The sequence came from a human donor with high-grade serous ovarian cancer. DNA for the CDR3: TGTGCCAGCAGCTTAGTTGGACAGGGGATGAACACTGAAGCTTTCTTT. Protein product: CASSLVGQGMNTEAFF.